This is a list of T cell receptor beta chains from one sample in a study of spatial heterogeneity in lung cancer. A single record per CDR3 protein comes from TCRdb applying MiXCR to the 5' RACE reads. This table holds some 100,000 distinct CDR3 sequences, 9.5% to 15% found once. The sequencing here drew on PBMCs, taken at surgery. These receptors were taken from a male donor with early-stage non-small cell lung cancer. Both conserved end residues are part of each CDR3. The D gene is left open where the match is weak. Not all rows give a size; the values are once, few, many and, for expanded clones, a class.

j_gene,d_gene,abundance,v_gene,CDR3aa,CDR3nt
TRBJ2-3,-,-,TRBV2,CASSRGSDTQYF,TGTGCCAGCAGTCGAGGCAGCGATACGCAGTATTTT
TRBJ2-3,TRBD1,-,TRBV7-2,CASSFRDRGVTDTQYF,TGTGCCAGCAGCTTCCGGGACAGGGGTGTAACAGATACGCAGTATTTT
TRBJ2-5,-,few,TRBV6-5,CASSYAIQFARQETQYF,TGTGCCAGCAGTTACGCGATCCAGTTTGCCCGACAAGAGACCCAGTACTTC
TRBJ2-7,TRBD1,-,TRBV7-9,CASSLSGQGYEQYF,TGTGCCAGCAGCTTATCGGGACAGGGGTACGAGCAGTACTTC
TRBJ2-1,-,few,TRBV5-1,CASNRDTRPYNEQFF,TGCGCCAGCAACCGGGACACTCGACCCTACAATGAGCAGTTCTTC
TRBJ2-3,TRBD2,-,TRBV6-5,CASSERTSGTDTQYF,TGTGCCAGCAGCGAACGGACTAGCGGTACAGATACGCAGTATTTT
TRBJ1-5,TRBD1,-,TRBV11-2,CASSPTGGGQPQHF,TGTGCCAGCAGCCCCACAGGGGGAGGTCAGCCCCAGCATTTT
TRBJ2-5,-,few,TRBV30,CAWAPHAETQYF,TGTGCCTGGGCACCACACGCGGAGACCCAGTACTTC
TRBJ2-1,-,few,TRBV6-6,CASSSTGAVSSYNEQFF,TGTGCCAGCAGTTCTACTGGGGCGGTCAGCTCCTACAATGAGCAGTTCTTC
TRBJ2-7,-,-,TRBV6-2/TRBV6-3,CASRRRGEQYF,TGTGCCAGCAGACGGAGGGGCGAGCAGTACTTC
TRBJ2-4,-,-,TRBV5-4,CTSSLDGSSKNIQYF,TGTACCAGCAGCTTGGACGGGAGTTCCAAAAACATTCAGTACTTC
TRBJ2-5,-,-,TRBV7-2,CASSLNLGQGETQYF,TGTGCCAGCAGCTTAAACCTTGGACAAGGAGAGACCCAGTACTTC
TRBJ1-6,-,-,TRBV12-3/TRBV12-4,CASSLVGLTSPLHF,TGTGCCAGCAGTTTAGTGGGCCTTACTTCACCCCTCCACTTT
TRBJ2-7,TRBD2,few,TRBV6-2/TRBV6-3,CASRAGGPYEQYF,TGTGCCAGCAGGGCGGGAGGGCCCTACGAGCAGTACTTC
TRBJ2-7,-,few,TRBV25-1,CASSDGGGYEQYF,TGTGCCAGCAGTGACGGAGGGGGTTACGAGCAGTACTTC
TRBJ2-2,-,few,TRBV10-3,CAISPGADTGELFF,TGTGCCATCAGTCCGGGGGCCGACACCGGGGAGCTGTTTTTT
TRBJ2-3,-,few,TRBV28,CASSSKRDTQYF,TGTGCCAGCAGTTCCAAGAGAGATACGCAGTATTTT
TRBJ2-3,TRBD1,few,TRBV11-3,CASSSGTGGTDTQYF,TGTGCCAGCAGCTCGGGGACAGGGGGTACAGATACGCAGTATTTT
TRBJ1-5,-,many,TRBV7-2,CASSRQVESQPQHF,TGTGCCAGCAGTCGACAGGTCGAAAGTCAGCCCCAGCATTTT
TRBJ1-3,-,many,TRBV6-5,CASSYRSHNSGNTIYF,TGTGCCAGCAGTTACCGCAGTCATAACTCTGGAAACACCATATATTTT
TRBJ2-5,-,many,TRBV10-3,CASGPGGPQETQYF,TGTGCCAGCGGTCCTGGGGGGCCACAAGAGACCCAGTACTTC
TRBJ2-3,TRBD1,-,TRBV11-2,CASSNPGQGADTQYF,TGTGCCAGCAGCAACCCTGGGCAGGGGGCAGATACGCAGTATTTT
TRBJ2-3,-,few,TRBV4-3,CASSQDLRDSTDTQYF,TGCGCCAGCAGCCAAGATCTGCGAGACAGCACAGATACGCAGTATTTT
TRBJ1-6,-,-,TRBV20-1,CSASRDHNSPLHF,TGCAGTGCTAGCCGGGACCATAATTCACCCCTCCACTTT